Listed below are T cell receptor beta chains from one sample, sequenced in a study of CD8+ T cells in alopecia areata. Measured with immunoSEQ multiplex PCR; TCRdb has only the in-frame clones, and not every one. The sample has fewer than 250,000 clones; approximately 60% are singletons. The sequenced sample was CD4+ T cells sorted from blood, obtained at week 4, from a patient treated with tofacitinib. The receptors here all came from a human donor with alopecia areata. Each CDR3 is given with its conserved first and last residue. A D gene is named only where the DNA matches it firmly. Clone size is not always given. Where it is, it says once, few, many or a class for expanded clones.

TRBV19	13	.	few	TRBJ1-1	TGTGCCAGTAGCGCTCGGCTCGTCACTGAAGCTTTCTTT	CASSARLVTEAFF
TRBV2	12	.	.	TRBJ2-7	TGTGCCAGCACCATCACGGCCTACGAGCAGTACTTC	CASTITAYEQYF
TRBV4-1	16	.	.	TRBJ1-1	TGCGCCAGCAGCCGAGGCCCCCAGGGAAAGAACACTGAAGCTTTCTTT	CASSRGPQGKNTEAFF
TRBV28	15	TRBD1	.	TRBJ2-5	TGTGCCAGCAGTTTCCCCTTGACAGGGAGAGAGACCCAGTACTTC	CASSFPLTGRETQYF
TRBV20-1	10	.	.	TRBJ2-7	TGCAGTGCTAGGAAATACGAGCAGTACTTC	CSARKYEQYF
TRBV14	15	TRBD1	.	TRBJ1-2	TGTGCCAGCAGCCAACAGGACAGGGGGTCCTATGGCTACACCTTC	CASSQQDRGSYGYTF
TRBV30	13	.	once	TRBJ2-7	TGTGCCTGGAGTGTAGATTTAAGGAGGGAGCAGTACTTC	CAWSVDLRREQYF
TRBV4-1	15	.	few	TRBJ1-4	TGCGCCAGCAGCCAACAACCGGGACAAAATGAAAAACTGTTTTTT	CASSQQPGQNEKLFF
TRBV30	15	TRBD2	.	TRBJ2-5	TGTGCCTGGAGTCTGAATAGCGGGAGCGGAGAGACCCAGTACTTC	CAWSLNSGSGETQYF
TRBV5-1	16	TRBD2	.	TRBJ2-1	TGCGCCAGCAGCGGAACCGGGACTAGCGGGTACAATGAGCAGTTCTTC	CASSGTGTSGYNEQFF
TRBV5-1	15	.	.	TRBJ2-3	TGCGCCAGCAGCCTCCGGGATTTCGGGCCAGATACGCAGTATTTT	CASSLRDFGPDTQYF
TRBV6-5	15	.	few	TRBJ2-6	TGTGCCAGCAGTCTTATGAGCTCTGGGGCCAACGTCCTGACTTTC	CASSLMSSGANVLTF
TRBV6-1	13	.	few	TRBJ2-2	TGTGCCAGCCAATGGGCCGCCACCGGGGAGCTGTTTTTT	CASQWAATGELFF
TRBV4-1	15	.	.	TRBJ2-2	TGCGCCAGCAGCCAAGGGGGAAGGGTCGCCGGGGAGCTGTTTTTT	CASSQGGRVAGELFF
TRBV30	15	TRBD1	.	TRBJ2-2	TGTGCCTGGAATAAGGGGACAGGGTCCACCGGGGAGCTGTTTTTT	CAWNKGTGSTGELFF
TRBV6-6	14	TRBD2	few	TRBJ2-1	TGTGCCAGCAGTTACTCGCAGGGAGGGAATGAGCAGTTCTTC	CASSYSQGGNEQFF
TRBV6-6	12	.	.	TRBJ1-1	TGTGCCAGCAGAGGAATGAACACTGAAGCTTTCTTT	CASRGMNTEAFF
TRBV2	14	.	few	TRBJ1-5	TGTGCCAGCAGTGAACTCTGGCCCGCGCGGCCCCAGCATTTT	CASSELWPARPQHF
TRBV4-1	16	TRBD1	.	TRBJ1-5	TGCGCCAGCAGCCAAGGACGGGGGACAGGTGGTCAGCCCCAGCATTTT	CASSQGRGTGGQPQHF
TRBV30	14	.	few	TRBJ1-5	TGTGCCTGGAGTGTAGGTCAGTTGTTTCAGCCCCAGCATTTT	CAWSVGQLFQPQHF
TRBV27	12	TRBD1	few	TRBJ2-3	TGTGCCCGGGACAGGGGGTCAGATACGCAGTATTTT	CARDRGSDTQYF
TRBV4-3	17	.	.	TRBJ1-2	TGCGCCAGCAGCCAAGATCGGGGGTTTTGGCAGAACTATGGCTACACCTTC	CASSQDRGFWQNYGYTF
TRBV9	13	TRBD2	.	TRBJ2-7	TGTGCCAGCAGCGGGGAGGGGCTCGCCGAGCAGTACTTC	CASSGEGLAEQYF
TRBV30	15	.	few	TRBJ1-2	TGTGCCTGGAGTCTGAACTCCCCTCTAAACTATGGCTACACCTTC	CAWSLNSPLNYGYTF
TRBV2	14	TRBD1	few	TRBJ2-1	TGTGCCAGCAGTGAAAGGACAGGGTACAATGAGCAGTTCTTC	CASSERTGYNEQFF
TRBV5-1	15	TRBD2	.	TRBJ2-5	TGCGCCAGCAGCTTGGGAGCGGGACCTCAAGAGACCCAGTACTTC	CASSLGAGPQETQYF
TRBV29-1	11	.	.	TRBJ2-2	TGCAGCGTTAGGACGGCCGGGGAGCTGTTTTTT	CSVRTAGELFF
TRBV29-1	16	.	once	TRBJ1-2	TGCAGCGCGTTGGGAGATGTGACAGGATCTGGCTATGGCTACACCTTC	CSALGDVTGSGYGYTF
TRBV6-1	15	TRBD1	.	TRBJ1-5	TGTGCCAGCAGACTGACAGGGGCGAACAATCAGCCCCAGCATTTT	CASRLTGANNQPQHF
TRBV6-5	14	TRBD2	.	TRBJ2-4	TGTGCCGCAGGAAGGGGAGGGGAGAAAAACATTCAGTACTTC	CAAGRGGEKNIQYF
TRBV9	18	.	few	TRBJ2-5	TGTGCCAGCAGCGTAGGACAGGGATTCGGGAGTGTCCAAGAGACCCAGTACTTC	CASSVGQGFGSVQETQYF
TRBV29-1	14	TRBD2	few	TRBJ2-5	TGCAGCGGACACAGACTAGCGACCCAAGAGACCCAGTACTTC	CSGHRLATQETQYF
TRBV29-1	15	.	few	TRBJ2-5	TGCAGCGTTGAAGGGTCACAGGGTAGGGGAGAGACCCAGTACTTC	CSVEGSQGRGETQYF
TRBV6-5	12	TRBD1	many	TRBJ1-5	TGTGCCAGCGGGACAGATTATCAGCCCCAGCATTTT	CASGTDYQPQHF
TRBV7-2	14	.	few	TRBJ2-7	TGTGCCAGCAGACGGGACTTGACCTCCTACGAGCAGTACTTC	CASRRDLTSYEQYF
TRBV27	14	TRBD2	.	TRBJ2-5	TGTGCCAGCAGCCCCTGGGGGGGCCAAGAGACCCAGTACTTC	CASSPWGGQETQYF
TRBV4-2	16	TRBD1	.	TRBJ2-1	TGTGCCAGCAGCCCGACAGGGGGGACGACCTACAATGAGCAGTTCTTC	CASSPTGGTTYNEQFF
TRBV10-3	12	.	.	TRBJ2-7	TGTGCCATCAGTGCGACTGGGTACGAGCAGTACTTC	CAISATGYEQYF
TRBV27	14	TRBD2	.	TRBJ2-1	TGTGCCAGCAGTTTGGCGGGAGGGTACAATGAGCAGTTCTTC	CASSLAGGYNEQFF
TRBV21-1	15	.	few	TRBJ2-2	TGTGCCAGCAGCATCAGCACAGGGAACACCGGGGAGCTGTTTTTT	CASSISTGNTGELFF
TRBV29-1	13	TRBD1	few	TRBJ2-7	TGCAGCGTTGGACAGGGGGCCTACTACGAGCAGTACTTC	CSVGQGAYYEQYF
TRBV4-3	15	.	.	TRBJ1-1	TGCGCCAGCAGCCAAGACCGGGGACGACGGACTGAAGCTTTCTTT	CASSQDRGRRTEAFF
TRBV6-1	14	.	.	TRBJ2-3	TGTGCCACCTCTTCGGGGCTTTCAATGGATACGCAGTATTTT	CATSSGLSMDTQYF
TRBV5-1	15	TRBD1	.	TRBJ2-7	TGCGCCAGCAGCTCAGCCGGGACAGGGGTGTTCGAGCAGTACTTC	CASSSAGTGVFEQYF
TRBV30	11	TRBD1	few	TRBJ1-2	TGTGCCGGATCACAGGGGTATGGCTACACCTTC	CAGSQGYGYTF
TRBV30	18	TRBD2	.	TRBJ2-1	TGTGCCTGGAGTATACGTCGGACTAGCGGGAGGACCTACAATGAGCAGTTCTTC	CAWSIRRTSGRTYNEQFF
TRBV30	14	.	.	TRBJ1-5	TGTGCCTGGAGGAACAGGGTTAGCAATCAGCCCCAGCATTTT	CAWRNRVSNQPQHF
TRBV4-2	13	.	few	TRBJ1-5	TGTGCCAGCAGCCACGATCAGACAGGACCCCAGCATTTT	CASSHDQTGPQHF
TRBV9	13	.	.	TRBJ1-1	TGTGCCAGCAGCGGAGCACTGAACACTGAAGCTTTCTTT	CASSGALNTEAFF
TRBV5-1	15	TRBD1	few	TRBJ2-5	TGCGCCAGCAGCTGGGGTCGGACAGGGCGAGAGACCCAGTACTTC	CASSWGRTGRETQYF
TRBV18	15	TRBD1	.	TRBJ2-5	TGTGCCAGCTCGTCCGGGACAGGGGCGAGGGAGACCCAGTACTTC	CASSSGTGARETQYF
TRBV11-2	14	.	many	TRBJ1-5	TGTGCCAGCAGCTTAGTAGGGGAGAGTCAGCCCCAGCATTTT	CASSLVGESQPQHF
TRBV9	13	.	.	TRBJ2-3	TGTGCCAGCAGCGTAGCTATGGGGGATACGCAGTATTTT	CASSVAMGDTQYF
TRBV30	15	.	.	TRBJ2-4	TGTGCCTGGAACCCCCCGGGATGGGCCAAAAACATTCAGTACTTC	CAWNPPGWAKNIQYF
TRBV11-2	14	.	.	TRBJ2-3	TGTGCCAGCAGCTACCGGGACCCCGTTGGAACGCAGTATTTT	CASSYRDPVGTQYF